The clone carrying this T cell receptor beta chain was observed once. Its specificity is not known. In blood CD8+ and CD4+ T cells, TCR beta underwent sequencing. RNA amounts of about 0.5 to 1 ug underwent reverse transcription with random hexamers. Via MiXCR, TCRdb re-called the immunoSEQ multiplex PCR reads, giving one row per CDR3 protein. The data contain a few hundred thousand distinct CDR3 sequences, 95% of them seen just once; the ten biggest clones take up around 0.082%. These data are taken from a study of CD8 T cells in Susac syndrome. Findings and caveats of the study: TCR sequencing and HLA analysis covered a relatively small number of individuals.

There are 14 residues in the CDR3. Germline assignment: CDR1 SGHDT and CDR2 YYEEEE. V was cut by 3 bases and J by 3 bases, with 13 bases left in between. The J gene is TRBJ2-7, the V gene TRBV5-6, with D perhaps matching TRBD1 (6 bases). The material sequenced was CD4+ T cells from PBMCs. This clonotype originated in a human donor with multiple sclerosis. The CDR3 protein is CASSSGQTYYEQYV. The CDR3 nucleotides are TGTGCCAGCAGCTCCGGACAGACTTACTACGAGCAGTACGTC.